This is a list of T cell receptor beta chains from one sample in a study of Tregs in tolerant kidney transplant recipients. Using immunoSEQ multiplex PCR, the repertoire was profiled, and TCRdb retains in-frame clones only, with some absent. Of about 240,000 clones listed, about 80% are singletons. What was sequenced was CD4+ T cells from blood. These receptors were obtained from a human donor in good health. CDR3s include the opening cysteine and the closing phenylalanine or tryptophan. D genes are given only for firm matches.

>TRBV10-1|TRBJ1-1|.
TGCGCCAGCAGTGGAGGTGGGATGAACACTGAAGCTTTCTTT
CASSGGGMNTEAFF
>TRBV9|TRBJ1-2|.
TGTGCCAGCAGCCCAGGGGCTAACTATGGCTACACCTTC
CASSPGANYGYTF
>TRBV19|TRBJ1-5|TRBD1
TGTGCCAGTAGTAGCGGACAGGGCGGTAGCAATCAGCCCCAGCATTTT
CASSSGQGGSNQPQHF
>TRBV6-6|TRBJ1-2|.
TGTGCCAGCAGGGTTAGACAGGACTACAACTATGGCTACACCTTC
CASRVRQDYNYGYTF
>TRBV30|TRBJ2-3|.
TGTGCCTGGAGTTATAGCACAGATACGCAGTATTTT
CAWSYSTDTQYF
>TRBV7-9|TRBJ2-3|.
TGTGCCAGCAGCTTAACGGGTGCAGATACGCAGTATTTT
CASSLTGADTQYF
>TRBV2|TRBJ1-1|.
TGTGCCAGCAGCTCGCCCCGGGAAAGCACTGAAGCTTTCTTT
CASSSPRESTEAFF
>TRBV18|TRBJ2-7|.
TGTGCCAGCTCACCGAACCCCTACGAGCAGTACTTC
CASSPNPYEQYF
>TRBV15|TRBJ1-5|.
TGTGCCACCAGCAGAAAGATTAGCCAGTATAGCAATCAGCCCCAGCATTTT
CATSRKISQYSNQPQHF
>TRBV16|TRBJ1-2|.
TGTGCCAGCAGCATGGCGTTGGTCGTTAGAAAGAACTATGGCTACACCTTC
CASSMALVVRKNYGYTF
>TRBV7-8|TRBJ1-5|TRBD1
TGTGCCAGCAGCTTGTCCAGGGGGTCCTGGGGCAATCAGCCCCAGCATTTT
CASSLSRGSWGNQPQHF
>TRBV6-5|TRBJ1-5|TRBD1
TGTGCCAGCAGTTGGACAGGCCCATATAGCAATCAGCCCCAGCATTTT
CASSWTGPYSNQPQHF
>TRBV2|TRBJ2-7|.
TGTGCCAGCAGCGGAAGGGGGGGCGAGCAGTACTTC
CASSGRGGEQYF
>TRBV6-1|TRBJ2-1|TRBD2
TGTGCCAGCAGTAAGACTAGCGGATCCTACAATGAGCAGTTCTTC
CASSKTSGSYNEQFF
>TRBV18|TRBJ2-7|.
TGTGCCAGCTCACCAGGAACAGGACGGTACGAGCAGTACTTC
CASSPGTGRYEQYF
>TRBV7-3|TRBJ2-3|TRBD2
TGTGCCAGCAGCTTATCCCCCGGGACTAGAGGAGATACGCAGTATTTT
CASSLSPGTRGDTQYF